Below are 9 T cell receptor beta chains sequenced from a single sample in a study of radiotherapy plus CTLA-4 blockade in lung cancer. Sequencing used immunoSEQ multiplex PCR; TCRdb keeps in-frame clones, though not all of them. Of 70,000 to 90,000 clones in the sample, roughly 86% were seen once. This material consisted of peripheral blood, taken from a patient treated with radiotherapy plus ipilimumab. These receptors were taken from a human donor with non-small cell lung cancer who had stable disease on radiotherapy plus ipilimumab.

This clone was recorded once. This chain links TRBV27 with TRBJ2-2; possibly TRBD2 for D (7 bases). The CDR3 spans 13 residues. V was clipped by 7 bases and J by 5 bases, with 11 bases between them. The germline gives CDR1 MNHEY, CDR2 SMNVEV (reference sequence). Written as DNA, the CDR3 is TGTGCCAGCAACAAGGGGGGGACCGGGGAGCTGTTTTTT. Amino acids: CASNKGGTGELFF.

The J gene is TRBJ2-1, the V gene TRBV6-5; 9 nucleotides agree with TRBD1. Germline V gene sequence: CDR1 MNHEY, CDR2 SVGAGI. V lost 4 bases to trimming and J lost 9 bases; unmatched junction nucleotides: 10. CDR3 length: 15 residues. DNA of the CDR3: TGTGCCAGCAGTTCCCCGGGACAGGGTCTAAGTGAGCAGTTCTTC. This translates into CASSSPGQGLSEQFF.

The chain combines TRBV2 with TRBJ1-4; 8 bases are a match to TRBD1. Unmatched junction bases numbered 2, after V lost 7 bases and J lost 4 bases. The CDR3 is 13 residues long. Germline V gives CDR1 SNHLY, CDR2 FYNNEI. Here the CDR3 DNA reads TGTGCCAGCACGGACAGGGATAATGAAAAACTGTTTTTT. It is translated as CASTDRDNEKLFF. The full variable domain, completed using reference TRBV2 and TRBJ1-4, is EPEVTQTPSHQVTQMGQEVILRCVPISNHLYFYWYRQILGQKVEFLVSFYNNEISEKSEIFDDQFSVERPDGSNFTLKIRSTKLEDSAMYFCASTDRDNEKLFFGSGTQLSVL.

V and J are TRBV28 and TRBJ1-5; D not resolved. Germline-derived CDR1 and CDR2 are MDHEN and SYDVKM. With 5 bases removed from V and 1 base from J, the gap between germline ends came to 12 bases. The CDR3 contains 15 residues. CDR3 amino acids: CASSPIRRSNQPQHF. In DNA, the CDR3 is TGTGCCAGCAGTCCGATACGGAGGAGCAATCAGCCCCAGCATTTT. The entire variable domain, with the rest obtained from reference TRBV28 and TRBJ1-5, is as follows: DVKVTQSSRYLVKRTGEKVFLECVQDMDHENMFWYRQDPGLGLRLIYFSYDVKMKEKGDIPEGYSVSREKKERFSLILESASTNQTSMYLCASSPIRRSNQPQHFGDGTRLSIL.

This chain uses TRBV15 with TRBJ2-3, with D perhaps assigned TRBD1 or TRBD2 (5 bases each). The V end lost 5 bases, the J end lost 5 bases, and 14 bases lay between the germline ends. CDR1 and CDR2 from the germline V gene are LNHNV and YYDKDF (reference sequence). This CDR3 comprises 14 residues. The CDR3 loop reads CATSRSRDEDTQYF. CDR3 nucleotide sequence: TGTGCCACCAGCCGCTCCCGGGACGAAGATACGCAGTATTTT.

In its sample, this clone was seen once. The CDR3 is CASSPGGGRLNQPQHF. CDR3 coding DNA: TGTGCCAGCTCACCAGGCGGGGGCCGCCTCAATCAGCCCCAGCATTTT. The gene calls are TRBV18 and TRBJ1-5, with a weak D call TRBD1 (6 bases). The CDR3 contains 16 residues. Per the germline V gene, CDR1 is KGHSH and CDR2 is LQKENI. Trimming pared 2 bases from V and 3 bases from J, leaving 14 bases between.

V is TRBV7-6 and J is TRBJ1-5, with D uncertain. Germline CDR1 is SGHVS and CDR2 is FNYEAQ. Trimming removed 4 bases at V and 5 bases at J, with 6 bases between. The CDR3 has 12 residues. The CDR3 DNA follows: TGTGCCAGCAGCTCCTTAGATCAGCCCCAGCATTTT. Its protein product is CASSSLDQPQHF.

The chain links TRBV7-8 to TRBJ1-5, with a possible D match to TRBD1 (5 bases). Trimming left V 2 bases short and J 3 bases short, with 11 bases between. CDR3 size: 15 residues. Germline V gene lookup returns CDR1 SGHVS and CDR2 FQNEAQ. The CDR3 is CASSLSRVPNQPQHF. CDR3 bases: TGTGCCAGCAGCTTAAGCAGGGTACCCAATCAGCCCCAGCATTTT. Based on the CDR3 plus reference TRBV7-8 and TRBJ1-5, the full variable domain is GAGVSQSPRYKVAKRGQDVALRCDPISGHVSLFWYQQALGQGPEFLTYFQNEAQLDKSGLPSDRFFAERPEGSVSTLKIQRTQQEDSAVYLCASSLSRVPNQPQHFGDGTRLSIL.

This clone was detected once. This rearrangement joins TRBV19 to TRBJ2-1; D perhaps matches TRBD1 (5 bases). The V end lost 0 bases, the J end lost 4 bases, and 10 bases lay between the germline ends. The CDR3 runs 15 residues. Germline-derived CDR1 and CDR2 are LNHDA and SQIVND (reference sequence). The CDR3 DNA follows: TGTGCCAGTAGTATAGAAGGGGCTTTTTACAATGAGCAGTTCTTC. Translated: CASSIEGAFYNEQFF.